Below, 24 T cell receptor beta chains from the same sample are listed, as sequenced in a study of yellow fever vaccine responses in identical twins. TCRdb called the RT-PCR reads again in MiXCR, with one record for every CDR3 protein. The sample shows about 9,000 distinct CDR3 sequences, 65% to 85% of them seen only once. The sequenced sample was T cells from blood (PBMCs), unsorted or a sorted subset (not recorded which), obtained before or after yellow fever vaccination (not recorded which). The receptors derive from a woman aged 18-35 years who received the yellow fever vaccine.

The genes are TRBV5-4 and TRBJ2-3; 11 bases agree with TRBD2. V dropped 4 bases and J dropped 5; count of bases not matched to a gene: 9. Per the germline V gene, CDR1 is SGHNT and CDR2 is YYREEE (reference sequence). CDR3 length: 16 residues. This chain's CDR3 is CASSGTLSGGVDTQYF. The CDR3 DNA sequence: TGTGCCAGCAGCGGAACCCTTAGCGGGGGGGTAGATACGCAGTATTTT.

CDR3 sequence: CAIQVRGRRAYEQYF. CDR3 bases: TGTGCAATCCAAGTCCGGGGGCGCCGAGCCTACGAGCAGTACTTC. The chain uses TRBV5-3 and TRBJ2-7, with D possibly being TRBD1 or TRBD2 (6 bases each). TRBV5-3 is an ORF; its function is uncertain. The CDR3 totals 15 residues.

The chain combines TRBV6-1 with TRBJ2-7, with D uncertain. The CDR3 has 14 amino acids. Germline assignment: CDR1 MNHNS and CDR2 SASEGT. V lost 1 base and J lost 5, with 12 bases in between. CDR3 sequence reads: CASSEGQTYDEQYF. Written as DNA, the CDR3 is TGTGCCAGCAGTGAAGGCCAGACCTATGACGAGCAGTACTTC.

The rearrangement links TRBV6-1 to TRBJ1-6; D perhaps matches TRBD1 (5 bases). Germline values: CDR1 MNHNS, CDR2 SASEGT. V was cut by 7 bases and J by 10 bases, with 20 bases left in between. The CDR3 extends over 15 amino acids. The CDR3 sequence: CASTSTVQAFSPLHF. As DNA, the CDR3 is TGTGCCAGCACCTCGACAGTCCAGGCCTTCTCACCCCTCCACTTT.

This chain joins TRBV18 and TRBJ2-7; D may be TRBD2 (5 bases). Trimming left V 1 base short and J 6 bases short, with 13 bases between. The CDR3 extends over 14 amino acids. Germline CDR1 is KGHSH and CDR2 is LQKENI. CDR3 in amino acids: CASSPLQKGSEQYF. The CDR3 nucleotides are TGTGCCAGCTCACCACTTCAAAAAGGGAGCGAGCAGTACTTC.

The gene calls are TRBV10-3 and TRBJ2-7; 8 nucleotides match TRBD1. The length of the CDR3 is 15 residues. Trimming took 3 bases from V and 4 from J; bases not matched to a gene: 8. CDR1 is ENHRY, CDR2 SYGVKD, per germline. The CDR3 reads CAISDGQGTMYEQYF. CDR3 coding DNA: TGTGCCATCAGTGATGGACAGGGCACCATGTACGAGCAGTACTTC.

The chain is built from TRBV6-4 and TRBJ2-7, with D maybe TRBD2 (6 bases). CDR1 is MRHNA and CDR2 is SNTAGT in the germline V gene. The CDR3 consists of 13 residues. Between the trimmed V and J ends, which lost 9 bases and 2 bases, there was a span of 14 bases. The CDR3 sequence is CASTGLETYEQYV. CDR3 sequence (DNA): TGTGCCAGTACGGGACTCGAGACCTACGAGCAGTACGTC.

V gene TRBV11-1 combines with J gene TRBJ1-3; D ambiguous. Germline CDR1 SGHAT, CDR2 FQDESV (reference sequence). V gave up 4 bases and J gave up 4 bases, with 8 bases separating them. CDR3 size: 13 residues. The CDR3 protein is CASSSGRGNTIYF. The CDR3 DNA reads TGTGCCAGCAGCTCCGGGAGGGGAAACACCATATATTTT.

This chain joins TRBV2 and TRBJ2-7; either TRBD1 or TRBD2 may supply D (5 bases each). There are 14 residues in the CDR3. Germline CDR1 SNHLY, CDR2 FYNNEI. V was pared by 10 bases and J by 5 bases, with 21 bases between. CDR3 residues: CATLRGTRSDEQYF. CDR3 DNA sequence: TGTGCCACCCTCCGGGGCACCCGGAGCGACGAGCAGTACTTC.

The chain is built from TRBV4-1 and TRBJ2-7; TRBD2 might be the D (6 bases). V was shortened by 2 bases and J by 1 base, with 9 bases between the two germline ends. The CDR3 covers 14 residues. CDR1 is MGHRA and CDR2 is YSYEKL in the germline V gene. CDR3 nucleotides: TGCGCCAGCAGCCAATTGCGGGGTTCCTACGAGCAGTACGTC. Its translation: CASSQLRGSYEQYV.

The chain recombines TRBV13 with TRBJ2-7; TRBD1 is a possible D gene (7 bases). Trimming removed 6 bases at V and 0 bases at J, with 15 bases between. CDR1 and CDR2 from the germline V gene are PRHDT and FYEKMQ (reference sequence). This CDR3 has 15 amino acids. The CDR3 DNA is TGTGCCAGCAGGCCGCGGGACAGTGACTCCTACGAGCAGTACTTC. Translation: CASRPRDSDSYEQYF.

The chain combines TRBV2 with TRBJ2-3, with no clear D. Germline loops: CDR1 SNHLY, CDR2 FYNNEI. V lost 1 base and J 0 bases, leaving 8 bases between the germline ends. The CDR3 covers 15 residues. The CDR3, as DNA: TGTGCCAGCAGTGAAGAACCGGCTAGCACAGATACGCAGTATTTT. It translates to CASSEEPASTDTQYF.

The chain carries TRBV7-3 and TRBJ2-2; D is uncertain. The CDR3 covers 14 residues. CDR1 and CDR2 (germline): SGHTA, FQGTGA. V was pared by 1 base and J by 8 bases, with 11 bases between. The CDR3 region is CASSLSRIRGELFF. DNA for the CDR3: TGTGCCAGCAGCTTAAGTCGGATTCGAGGGGAGCTGTTTTTT.

The chain links TRBV4-3 to TRBJ2-5; D uncertain. CDR1 and CDR2 (germline): LGHNA, YSLEER. The CDR3 extends over 16 amino acids. V was clipped by 0 bases and J by 5 bases, with 16 bases between them. DNA for the CDR3: TGCGCCAGCAGCCAAGATGTGGCCCCGCCGCAGGAGACCCAGTACTTC. This sequence encodes CASSQDVAPPQETQYF.

V is TRBV13 and J is TRBJ2-1; 14 nucleotides line up with TRBD2. This CDR3 is built from 14 residues. Germline assignment: CDR1 PRHDT and CDR2 FYEKMQ (reference sequence). V trimming: 10 bases; J trimming: 6 bases; junction bases outside the gene matches: 5. Here the CDR3 reads CATKTSGRGNEQFF. The DNA of the CDR3 is TGTGCCACCAAGACTAGCGGGAGGGGCAATGAGCAGTTCTTC.

The chain recombines TRBV21-1 with TRBJ2-1; TRBD1, the table's D call, lacks a check against the DNA. TRBV21-1 is an annotated pseudogene. This CDR3 region has 17 residues. This CDR3 is CASSKGGEISSYNEQFF. CDR3 nucleotide sequence: TGTGCCAGCAGCAAAGGAGGGGAGATAAGCTCCTACAATGAGCAGTTCTTC.

The genes are TRBV5-4 and TRBJ1-3; D is possibly TRBD1 (6 bases). The CDR3 length is 17 residues. The germline V and J ends were trimmed by 1 base and 0 bases, with 14 bases remaining between them. Germline V gene lookup returns CDR1 SGHNT and CDR2 YYREEE (reference sequence). CDR3 amino acids: CASSLTPGTSSGNTIYF. CDR3 coding DNA: TGTGCCAGCAGCTTGACTCCCGGGACAAGCTCTGGAAACACCATATATTTT.

The chain carries TRBV11-1 and TRBJ2-7, with TRBD2 matching 11 bases. The CDR3 sequence is 15 residues long. Germline assignment: CDR1 SGHAT and CDR2 FQDESV (reference sequence). Unmatched junction bases numbered 2, after V lost 4 bases and J lost 0 bases. The CDR3 region has the DNA TGTGCCAGCAGCTCTGGGACTAGCGGCTCCTACGAGCAGTACTTC. It translates to CASSSGTSGSYEQYF.

The V and J genes are TRBV19 and TRBJ1-5, with a tentative D call TRBD1 (6 bases). Between the trimmed V and J ends, which lost 8 bases and 5 bases, there was a span of 16 bases. The germline V gene has CDR1 LNHDA and CDR2 SQIVND (reference sequence). This CDR3 is built from 14 residues. DNA for the CDR3: TGTGCCAGTCGACCAGGAGGGGGGGATCAGCCCCAGCATTTT. Protein sequence: CASRPGGGDQPQHF.

This sequence joins TRBV24-1 and TRBJ1-5, with 7 bases fitting TRBD1. This CDR3 has 15 residues. Germline lookup yields CDR1 KGHDR and CDR2 SFDVKD. Unmatched junction bases numbered 10, after V lost 3 bases and J lost 9 bases. CDR3 sequence: CATSDPRQGGGPQHF. The DNA of the CDR3 is TGTGCCACCAGTGATCCAAGACAGGGCGGTGGGCCCCAGCATTTT.

The chain combines TRBV14 with TRBJ2-1; 9 bases fit TRBD1. Per germline, CDR1 SGHDN and CDR2 FVKESK. Trimming removed 0 bases from V and 9 bases from J; junction bases left unmatched: 9. This CDR3 has 16 residues. CDR3 sequence (DNA): TGTGCCAGCAGCCAAGATCGATCTTGGACAGGGGTTGAGCAGTTCTTC. Its translation is CASSQDRSWTGVEQFF.

The J gene is TRBJ1-1, the V gene TRBV28, with D uncertain. Trimming stripped 3 bases from V and 4 bases from J, with 9 bases between. Germline V lookup: CDR1 MDHEN, CDR2 SYDVKM. There are 13 residues in the CDR3. CDR3 bases: TGTGCCAGCAGTTTGCGTCCGAGCACTGAAGCTTTCTTT. Residues: CASSLRPSTEAFF.

The chain has TRBV6-4 and TRBJ2-1, with TRBD2 matching 10 bases. The J segment lost 3 bases and the V segment lost 5 bases, leaving 7 bases of the junction unmatched. CDR1 and CDR2 from the germline V gene are MRHNA and SNTAGT. This CDR3 contains 16 residues. In DNA form, the CDR3 reads TGTGCCAGCAGTCACCTAGCGGGAGCAGGCTACAATGAGCAGTTCTTC. Amino acid sequence: CASSHLAGAGYNEQFF.

This clonotype was counted between two and nine times. The chain is built from TRBV29-1 and TRBJ2-1, with D possibly TRBD2 on 6 matching bases. This CDR3 has 13 amino acids. In germline, CDR1 is SQVTM, CDR2 ANQGSEA. CDR3 DNA: TGCACTTGCTCGGGGGTTCCCTACAATGAGCAGTTCTTC. It yields the protein CTCSGVPYNEQFF.